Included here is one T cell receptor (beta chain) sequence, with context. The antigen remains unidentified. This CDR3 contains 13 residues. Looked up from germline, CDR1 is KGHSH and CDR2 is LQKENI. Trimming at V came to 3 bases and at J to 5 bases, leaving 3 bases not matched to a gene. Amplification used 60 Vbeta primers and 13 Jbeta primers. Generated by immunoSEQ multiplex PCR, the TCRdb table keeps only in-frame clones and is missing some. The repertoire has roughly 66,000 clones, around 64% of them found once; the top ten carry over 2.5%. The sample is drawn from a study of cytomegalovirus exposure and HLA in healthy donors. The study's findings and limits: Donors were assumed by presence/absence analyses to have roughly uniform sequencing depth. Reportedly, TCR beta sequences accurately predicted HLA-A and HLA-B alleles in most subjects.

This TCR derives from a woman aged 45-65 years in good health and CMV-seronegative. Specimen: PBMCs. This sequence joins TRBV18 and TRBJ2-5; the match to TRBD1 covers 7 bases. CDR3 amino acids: CASSPGQDETQYF. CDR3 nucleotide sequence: TGTGCCAGCTCACCCGGACAGGACGAGACCCAGTACTTC.